The clone carrying this T cell receptor beta chain was seen repeatedly, ten times or more. Its specificity is unknown. This record comes from a study of liver allograft versus peripheral blood T cells. Study details: Repertoires of T cell receptors in transplanted livers were compared with recipients' peripheral blood repertoires.

General study results and limits: Reportedly, the T cell receptor repertoires inside liver allografts were not the same as those in peripheral blood.

CDR3 length: 13 amino acids. CDR1 and CDR2 (germline): SGHTA, FQGNSA. Trimming removed 4 bases at V and 0 bases at J, with 7 bases between. TCRdb redid the calling of the reads with MiXCR, one entry per CDR3 protein. The table shows about 6,100 distinct CDR3 sequences, with 15% to 20% occurring only once. This clonotype originated in a human patient who had a liver transplant. Some T cells may have originated in the graft donor. The J gene is TRBJ2-7, the V gene TRBV7-2; D is possibly TRBD2 (5 bases). The CDR3 DNA sequence: TGTGCCAGCAGCTCGGGGATCTCCTACGAGCAGTACTTC. It translates to CASSSGISYEQYF.